This TCR beta chain originates from a study of cytomegalovirus exposure and HLA in healthy donors. Deletions cut 0 bases from V and 7 bases from J, with 19 bases between. Germline CDR1 reads MNHNY; CDR2 reads SVGAGI (reference sequence). The CDR3 spans 16 residues. Regarding this clone: Its target is unknown.

Study-wide points: Per a later analysis, under 20,000 TCR beta sequences showed association with HLA alleles at 0.05 false discovery rate. Serostatus for CMV was the only available immune exposure information.

PCR employed 60 Vbeta and 13 Jbeta primers. The table came from immunoSEQ multiplex PCR; TCRdb's copy has only in-frame clones and leaves some out. The sample lists under 200,000 clones, around 75% occurring once. The chain uses TRBV6-6 and TRBJ2-7, with TRBD1 as a possible D gene (6 bases). Sequenced input: PBMCs. The receptor's source is a woman aged 25 to 45 in good health and CMV-seropositive. The CDR3 sequence is CASSYSNTGFEGEQYF. The CDR3 DNA reads TGTGCCAGCAGTTACTCGAACACAGGGTTCGAAGGGGAGCAGTACTTC.